The TCR beta chain under discussion was sequenced for a study of blood T cell repertoires in COVID-19. Background on the study: Sample material is recorded as cDNA or gDNA derived from T cells, B-cell-depleted T cells, or PBMCs.

Concerning this clone itself: One end of the junction does not line up with germline, which may come from a read error.

Adults between about 18 and 95 years of age took part from more than 20 US areas. Clinical histories supplied by participants themselves formed the basis of cohort assignment. Original processing notes: Amplification of reference gene primers was used by the study to estimate nucleated cell counts. Sequenced by immunoSEQ multiplex PCR; TCRdb stores in-frame clones only, minus some. Clone size and the V and J calls come from that table; the DNA yielded D and trimming. The repertoire has hundreds of thousands of clones, about 89% of them found once; the top ten carry approximately 9.4%. The CDR3 contains 16 residues. Germline V lookup: CDR1 WNHNN, CDR2 SYGVQD (reference sequence).

The rearrangement uses TRBV10-1 and TRBJ2-3; TRBD2 aligns across 10 bases. The TCR originated in a woman between 40 and 55 years old who had recovered from COVID-19. Sequences were obtained from PBMCs or T cells enriched from blood (not recorded which). CDR3 protein: CASSETSGVRTDTQYF. CDR3 DNA: TGCGCCAGCAGTGAGACTAGCGGGGTCCGCACGGATACGCAGTATTTT.